These 21 T cell receptor beta chains were all obtained from the same sample, sequenced in a study of technical replicates of blood from a handful of donors. Data came from immunoSEQ multiplex PCR; TCRdb stores just in-frame clones and leaves some out. The data contain 55,000 to 75,000 clones, about 95% of them singletons. Sequenced input: PBMCs. These receptors all stem from a human donor in good health. Some clones in this sample may be carry-over from other donors' samples.

The rearrangement joins TRBV6-1 to TRBJ2-7; TRBD2 agrees at 10 bases. There are 13 residues in the CDR3. The V gene's germline CDR1 is MNHNS and CDR2 SASEGT. Trimming at V came to 7 bases and at J to 3 bases, leaving 3 bases not matched to a gene. CDR3 nucleotides: TGTGCCAGCACTGGGACTAGCGTCTACGAGCAGTACTTC. Its translation: CASTGTSVYEQYF.

V gene TRBV5-1 combines with J gene TRBJ1-1; 9 bases map to TRBD1. The junction had 15 bases not matched to a gene; V was cut back by 4 bases and J by 11 bases. The length of the CDR3 is 15 residues. Germline V gene data show CDR1 as SGHRS and CDR2 as YFSETQ. The CDR3, as DNA: TGCGCCAGCAGCCCGAGTCCCGGGACAGGGATTGTGGCTTTCTTT. This codes for CASSPSPGTGIVAFF. Full variable domain (outside the CDR3, taken from reference TRBV5-1 and TRBJ1-1): KAGVTQTPRYLIKTRGQQVTLSCSPISGHRSVSWYQQTPGQGLQFLFEYFSETQRNKGNFPGRFSGRQFSNSRSEMNVSTLELGDSALYLCASSPSPGTGIVAFFGQGTRLTVV.

The chain employs TRBV7-9 and TRBJ1-4, with 7 bases matching TRBD1. J lost 2 bases, V lost 5 bases, and 14 bases had no gene match. The CDR3 extends over 18 amino acids. Per the germline V gene, CDR1 is SEHNR and CDR2 is FQNEAQ (reference sequence). In nucleotides, the CDR3 is TGTGCCAGCAGCCCCAGTTTCACAGGGGATGGGACTAATGAAAAACTGTTTTTT. This gives the protein CASSPSFTGDGTNEKLFF.

The rearrangement uses TRBV4-2 and TRBJ2-1, with 7 nucleotides matching TRBD2. Per the germline V gene, CDR1 is LGHNA and CDR2 is YNFKEQ. J gave up 10 bases and V 0 bases, and 6 bases lay outside the gene matches. CDR3 length: 14 residues. The chain's CDR3 is CASSQDGGGREQFF. In DNA, the CDR3 is TGTGCCAGCAGCCAAGATGGGGGGGGACGCGAGCAGTTCTTC.

The chain is built from TRBV7-7 and TRBJ2-3, with D possibly TRBD2 on 7 matching bases. Germline values: CDR1 SSHAT, CDR2 FNYEAQ (reference sequence). The CDR3 has 15 residues. V lost 2 bases and J lost 1, with 10 bases in between. The chain's CDR3 is CASSLRGAGTDTQYF. DNA of the CDR3: TGTGCCAGCAGCTTACGGGGGGCCGGCACAGATACGCAGTATTTT.

The chain has TRBV4-2 and TRBJ1-1; TRBD1 is a possible D gene (5 bases). V lost 3 bases and J 4 bases, leaving 18 bases between the germline ends. CDR3 length: 16 amino acids. CDR1 is LGHNA and CDR2 is YNFKEQ in the germline V gene. CDR3 in amino acids: CASSQIADPGGTEAFF. The DNA for the CDR3 is TGTGCCAGCAGCCAGATCGCCGACCCGGGGGGCACTGAAGCTTTCTTT.

Written as DNA, the CDR3 is TGTGCCAGCGGGGGACAGTTAATGAACACTGAAGCTTTCTTT. Its translation: CASGGQLMNTEAFF. This sequence joins TRBV2 and TRBJ1-1, with 7 bases identical to TRBD1. Trimming cost V 8 bases and J 0 bases; bases outside gene matches: 6. The CDR3 extends over 14 amino acids. CDR1 and CDR2 (germline): SNHLY, FYNNEI. The full variable domain, rest sourced from reference TRBV2 and TRBJ1-1, is EPEVTQTPSHQVTQMGQEVILRCVPISNHLYFYWYRQILGQKVEFLVSFYNNEISEKSEIFDDQFSVERPDGSNFTLKIRSTKLEDSAMYFCASGGQLMNTEAFFGQGTRLTVV.

As for this clone: One end of the junction does not line up with germline, which may come from a read error. V is TRBV6-7 and J is TRBJ2-6, with a tentative D call TRBD1 (5 bases). TRBV6-7 is an open reading frame whose function is uncertain. The CDR3 covers 18 residues. CDR3 nucleotide sequence: TGTGCCAGCCGTTACAATGACAGCTGTCGCTCTGGGGCCAACGTCCTGACTTTC. Translating it yields CASRYNDSCRSGANVLTF.

In this sample, this clone turned up a few times. The CDR3 region has the DNA TGTGCCAGCAGTGGCCGGGGGGGCCCGTCTTACGAGCAGTACTTC. Protein product: CASSGRGGPSYEQYF. This chain links TRBV6-5 with TRBJ2-7; 8 nucleotides agree with TRBD2. J gave up 4 bases and V 5 bases, and 10 bases lay outside the gene matches. Germline V gene data show CDR1 as MNHEY and CDR2 as SVGAGI. The CDR3 consists of 15 residues.

The CDR3 region has the DNA TGTGCCAGCTCACCAGAGAACCGCACGAACACCGGGGAGCTGTTTTTT. Protein sequence: CASSPENRTNTGELFF. The J gene is TRBJ2-2, the V gene TRBV18; D is undetermined. The V end lost 2 bases, the J end lost 0 bases, and 10 bases lay between the germline ends. Germline CDR1 KGHSH, CDR2 LQKENI. The CDR3 is 16 amino acids.

This clone appeared a single time. J is TRBJ2-7 and V is TRBV5-1; TRBD1 aligns across 9 bases. V shed 4 bases, J shed 1 base, and the junction held 6 bases outside the gene matches. Germline V CDR1 and CDR2: SGHRS, YFSETQ. The CDR3 contains 15 residues. The CDR3 region is CASSGPGTGSYEQYF. CDR3 coding DNA: TGCGCCAGCAGCGGCCCCGGGACAGGGTCCTACGAGCAGTACTTC.

J is TRBJ1-1 and V is TRBV4-1; D is unclear. CDR1 MGHRA and CDR2 YSYEKL come from the germline V gene. Between the trimmed V and J ends, which lost 1 base and 1 base, there was a span of 7 bases. The CDR3 covers 14 residues. The CDR3 nucleotides read TGCGCCAGCAGCCAAGTTAGAGGGAACACTGAAGCTTTCTTT. This encodes CASSQVRGNTEAFF.

This chain connects TRBV15 to TRBJ1-4, with D maybe TRBD1 (5 bases). This CDR3 has 17 amino acids. Trimming stripped 1 base from V and 0 bases from J, with 12 bases between. Germline CDR1 reads LNHNV; CDR2 reads YYDKDF (reference sequence). The CDR3 DNA reads TGTGCCACCAGCAGAGGGTGGGGGAGGTCAACTAATGAAAAACTGTTTTTT. This sequence encodes CATSRGWGRSTNEKLFF. Looking up the rest from reference TRBV15 and TRBJ1-4 gives the full variable domain: DAMVIQNPRYQVTQFGKPVTLSCSQTLNHNVMYWYQQKSSQAPKLLFHYYDKDFNNEADTPDNFQSRRPNTSFCFLDIRSPGLGDTAMYLCATSRGWGRSTNEKLFFGSGTQLSVL.

The chain employs TRBV18 and TRBJ2-2; 11 nucleotides line up with TRBD1. CDR1 is KGHSH, CDR2 LQKENI, per germline. The CDR3 sequence is 20 residues long. The junction had 17 bases not matched to a gene; V was cut back by 5 bases and J by 3 bases. The CDR3: CASSSDGQGADVWDTGELFF. The CDR3 bases are TGTGCCAGCTCATCCGATGGACAGGGGGCGGACGTGTGGGACACCGGGGAGCTGTTTTTT. The whole variable domain, remainder taken from reference TRBV18 and TRBJ2-2, is NAGVMQNPRHLVRRRGQEARLRCSPMKGHSHVYWYRQLPEEGLKFMVYLQKENIIDESGMPKERFSAEFPKEGPSILRIQQVVRGDSAAYFCASSSDGQGADVWDTGELFFGEGSRLTVL.

The V call is TRBV7-8, the J call TRBJ1-2; 9 nucleotides align to TRBD1. V dropped 1 base and J dropped 7; count of bases not matched to a gene: 7. Germline assignment: CDR1 SGHVS and CDR2 FQNEAQ. The CDR3 is 15 amino acids. DNA for the CDR3: TGTGCCAGCAGCTTAGGGGACAGGGTTTCGGGTGGCTACACCTTC. It codes for CASSLGDRVSGGYTF. The full variable domain, completed using reference TRBV7-8 and TRBJ1-2, is GAGVSQSPRYKVAKRGQDVALRCDPISGHVSLFWYQQALGQGPEFLTYFQNEAQLDKSGLPSDRFFAERPEGSVSTLKIQRTQQEDSAVYLCASSLGDRVSGGYTFGSGTRLTVV.

The chain joins TRBV30 to TRBJ1-3; D is uncertain. V was clipped by 4 bases and J by 0 bases, with 10 bases between them. CDR3 size: 14 residues. Germline V gives CDR1 GTSNPN, CDR2 SVGIG (reference sequence). Here the CDR3 reads CAWKRGGSGNTIYF. For the CDR3, the DNA is TGTGCCTGGAAGCGCGGTGGCTCTGGAAACACCATATATTTT.

V usage is TRBV5-4 and J usage is TRBJ2-3; 9 nucleotides agree with TRBD2. Germline CDR1 reads SGHNT; CDR2 reads YYREEE (reference sequence). This CDR3 spans 14 amino acids. The V gene end was trimmed by 4 bases and the J gene end by 6 bases; junction bases not matched to a gene: 6. The CDR3, as DNA: TGTGCCAGCAGCCTTAGCGGGAGTCGGGATACGCAGTATTTT. This gives the protein CASSLSGSRDTQYF.

The chain joins TRBV7-2 to TRBJ2-1; 9 bases map to TRBD1. The germline CDR1 and CDR2 sequences are SGHTA and FQGNSA. The CDR3 covers 15 residues. V lost 7 bases to trimming and J lost 0 bases; unmatched junction nucleotides: 4. The CDR3 DNA sequence: TGTGCCAGCATCGACAGGGGGAGCTCCTACAATGAGCAGTTCTTC. It is translated as CASIDRGSSYNEQFF.

In its sample, this clone was seen once. The chain carries TRBV7-2 and TRBJ1-4; TRBD1 matches 8 bases. This CDR3 spans 14 amino acids. The V segment lost 10 bases and the J segment 8 bases; nucleotides outside the gene matches: 12. Per germline, CDR1 SGHTA and CDR2 FQGNSA. Written as DNA, the CDR3 is TGTGCCAACTCCCCAGACAGGGGCGAGGAAAAACTGTTTTTT. This codes for CANSPDRGEEKLFF.

The chain employs TRBV7-8 and TRBJ2-3, with no clear D. Trimming pared 7 bases from V and 3 bases from J, leaving 5 bases between. Germline CDR1 is SGHVS and CDR2 is FQNEAQ. This CDR3 has 11 residues. The CDR3 nucleotides are TGTGCCAGCATCCATACAGATACGCAGTATTTT. Its translation is CASIHTDTQYF.

The chain recombines TRBV27 with TRBJ1-2; TRBD1 agrees at 9 bases. The CDR3 loop spans 16 amino acids. Trimming removed 3 bases from V and 8 bases from J; junction bases left unmatched: 13. Germline V gene data show CDR1 as MNHEY and CDR2 as SMNVEV (reference sequence). The DNA of the CDR3 is TGTGCCAGCAGTTTGACAGGGGGGGGTTTAGAAAGGGGCTACACCTTC. Translation gives CASSLTGGGLERGYTF.